The present entry profiles one T cell receptor beta chain with its context. This PCR relied on a set of 60 Vbeta primers and 13 Jbeta primers. Assay used: immunoSEQ multiplex PCR; TCRdb lists only in-frame clones, some missing. The data show 130,000 or so clones, about three quarters seen once. This sample was included in a study of cytomegalovirus exposure and HLA in healthy donors. Germline V gene data show CDR1 as MDHEN and CDR2 as SYDVKM. V was trimmed by 6 bases and J by 6 bases, leaving 14 bases between them. The CDR3 extends over 13 amino acids. This clonotype was sampled from a man aged 45-65 years in good health and CMV-seropositive. The sample was PBMCs. The chain employs TRBV28 and TRBJ1-2, with D perhaps TRBD1 (6 bases). This CDR3 reads CASRSTGKDGYTF. Written as DNA, the CDR3 is TGTGCCAGCAGATCCACAGGGAAGGATGGCTACACCTTC.